The entry below gives a single T cell receptor (beta chain) sequence along with its context. Original analysis: How many nucleated cells were present was estimated from reference gene primer amplification. The assay was immunoSEQ multiplex PCR, and TCRdb's table has in-frame clones only and misses some. D and trimming were read from the DNA, whereas the V and J calls and clone size are those reported in that table. The sample carries about 78,000 clones, approximately 90% recorded once. The entry originates in a study of blood T cell repertoires in COVID-19. Study as a whole: COVID-19 samples, acute and convalescent, were from the United States, Italy and Spain. Sources were T cells, B-cell-depleted T cells, or PBMCs; the material itself was cDNA or gDNA.

The germline gives CDR1 SGHTA, CDR2 FQGNSA. CDR3 length equals 17 residues. With 0 bases removed from V and 2 bases from J, the gap between germline ends came to 14 bases. The sequenced material came from peripheral blood. The sequence was obtained from a woman of 80 years or more with active or convalescent COVID-19. The V and J genes are TRBV7-2 and TRBJ1-3; perhaps TRBD1 as D (6 bases). The CDR3 bases are TGTGCCAGCAGCTTAGCAATCGCGGGGGCAGCTGGAAACACCATATATTTT. This encodes CASSLAIAGAAGNTIYF.